This entry lists 13 T cell receptor beta chains sequenced from one sample in a study of blood T cells in healthy people across ages. A sample-barcoded 5' primer and a J-beta primer mix were used in a second PCR of about 7 to 11 cycles. Using its own MiXCR run on the 5' RACE reads, TCRdb lists one record per CDR3 protein. Of about a million distinct CDR3 sequences in the sample, under 40% were seen once. The specimen was blood. Every receptor here comes from a man younger than 35 in good health.

This clonotype was seen more than once but under ten times. The chain carries TRBV7-9 and TRBJ2-2; D possibly matches TRBD1 or TRBD2 (5 bases each). Germline CDR1 SEHNR, CDR2 FQNEAQ (reference sequence). This CDR3 has 15 residues. With 4 bases removed from V and 2 bases from J, the gap between germline ends came to 11 bases. The CDR3 DNA follows: TGTGCCAGCAGCTGGCCAGGGACCAACACCGGGGAGCTGTTTTTT. Encoded protein: CASSWPGTNTGELFF.

The chain combines TRBV6-5 with TRBJ2-1; D is uncertain. Germline V gene data show CDR1 as MNHEY and CDR2 as SVGAGI. There are 13 residues in the CDR3. Trimming took 0 bases from V and 7 from J, leaving 7 bases between them. The CDR3 reads CASSYSSLNEQFF. The CDR3 coding sequence is TGTGCCAGCAGTTACTCGTCGTTAAATGAGCAGTTCTTC.

For the CDR3, the DNA is TGTGCCAGCAGTTTATCGACAGGGAGTACAGATACGCAGTATTTT. It translates to CASSLSTGSTDTQYF. The chain links TRBV27 to TRBJ2-3; 7 bases align to TRBD1. J lost 3 bases, V lost 0 bases, and 3 bases had no gene match. CDR3 length: 15 residues. The germline V gene encodes CDR1 MNHEY and CDR2 SMNVEV (reference sequence).

The chain has TRBV12-3 or TRBV12-4 and TRBJ1-2; D might be TRBD1 (6 bases). V lost 6 bases, J lost 4 bases, and 15 bases lay in between. The CDR3 extends over 14 amino acids. In nucleotides, the CDR3 is TGTGCCAGCAGCGGGGGGCAAGGATTCTATGGCTACACCTTC. It encodes CASSGGQGFYGYTF.

This chain uses TRBV4-3 with TRBJ2-1, with D maybe TRBD1 (6 bases). The DNA end lines up better with TRBJ2-7; the J call may be wrong. This CDR3 contains 15 residues. The germline CDR1 and CDR2 sequences are LGHNA and YSLEER. This CDR3 reads CASSRNMDSHNEQYF. CDR3 nucleotides: TGCGCCAGCAGCCGGAACATGGACAGTCACAATGAGCAGTACTTC.

The chain links TRBV27 to TRBJ2-1; 11 bases map to TRBD2. The CDR3 sequence is 14 residues long. Germline V gene sequence: CDR1 MNHEY, CDR2 SMNVEV (reference sequence). After removal of 8 bases from V and 4 bases from J, the junction contained 4 bases not matched to a gene. CDR3 amino acids: CASRTSGRYNEQFF. The CDR3 DNA follows: TGTGCCAGCCGGACTAGCGGGCGATACAATGAGCAGTTCTTC.

The chain carries TRBV9 and TRBJ2-1, with 7 bases lining up with TRBD1. CDR1 is SGDLS, CDR2 YYNGEE, per germline. Losses at the gene ends were 0 bases for V and 0 bases for J; bases not matched to a gene: 3. CDR3 length: 16 residues. CDR3 amino acids: CASSVGGGSSYNEQFF. CDR3 coding DNA: TGTGCCAGCAGCGTAGGAGGGGGCAGCTCCTACAATGAGCAGTTCTTC.

The chain recombines TRBV12-3 or TRBV12-4 with TRBJ1-1; D unresolved. Trimming left V 5 bases short and J 7 bases short, with 5 bases between. The CDR3 sequence is 10 residues long. The CDR3: CASSRSEAFF. CDR3 coding DNA: TGTGCCAGCAGTCGCAGTGAAGCTTTCTTT.

A few counts support this clonotype. This chain links TRBV20-1 with TRBJ1-5, with 7 bases fitting TRBD1. The CDR3 totals 15 residues. The germline gives CDR1 DFQATT, CDR2 SNEGSKA (reference sequence). The ends lost 3 bases at V and 0 bases at J; junction bases unmatched: 5. This CDR3 reads CSASRGAYSNQPQHF. The CDR3 DNA sequence: TGCAGTGCTAGCAGGGGGGCTTATAGCAATCAGCCCCAGCATTTT.

In this sample, this clonotype turned up a few times. The genes are TRBV6-6 and TRBJ2-1; tentative D call: TRBD2 (6 bases). Trimming took off 6 bases at V and 5 bases at J, with 11 bases between the two ends. The CDR3 has 13 residues. CDR1 is MNHNY and CDR2 is SVGAGI in the germline V gene (reference sequence). The CDR3 region has the DNA TGTGCCAGCAGGGGGAGGATAGACAATGAGCAGTTCTTC. Protein: CASRGRIDNEQFF.

In this sample, this clonotype turned up a few times. The chain uses TRBV18 and TRBJ2-6; maybe TRBD1 (5 bases). V gave up 0 bases and J gave up 0 bases, with 9 bases separating them. The CDR3 has 17 amino acids. Germline values: CDR1 KGHSH, CDR2 LQKENI. CDR3 sequence reads: CASSPPTGVSGANVLTF. CDR3 bases: TGTGCCAGCTCACCACCTACAGGAGTCTCTGGGGCCAACGTCCTGACTTTC.

The V and J genes are TRBV5-5 and TRBJ1-3; D possibly corresponds to TRBD1 (5 bases). CDR1 is SGHKS and CDR2 is YYEKEE in the germline V gene (reference sequence). Trimming shortened V by 1 base and J by 0 bases, and 14 bases separated the two germline ends. The CDR3 has 17 amino acids. This chain's CDR3 is CASSLSGLTASGNTIYF. CDR3 nucleotide sequence: TGTGCCAGCAGCTTGAGCGGTTTGACAGCCTCTGGAAACACCATATATTTT. The full variable domain, rest sourced from reference TRBV5-5 and TRBJ1-3, is DAGVTQSPTHLIKTRGQQVTLRCSPISGHKSVSWYQQVLGQGPQFIFQYYEKEERGRGNFPDRFSARQFPNYSSELNVNALLLGDSALYLCASSLSGLTASGNTIYFGEGSWLTVV.

This sequence joins TRBV7-9 and TRBJ1-1, with unresolved D. Germline assignment: CDR1 SEHNR and CDR2 FQNEAQ (reference sequence). With 5 bases removed from V and 0 bases from J, the gap between germline ends came to 10 bases. This CDR3 region has 14 residues. In DNA form, the CDR3 reads TGTGCCAGCAGCCCCGTGGCCCTGAACACTGAAGCTTTCTTT. Encoded protein: CASSPVALNTEAFF.